The 5 T cell receptor beta chains below were found in one sample sequenced in a study of T cells in localized non-small cell lung cancer. Assay used: immunoSEQ multiplex PCR; TCRdb lists only in-frame clones, some missing. The sample records 25,000 to 35,000 clones, roughly 90% being singletons. The input for sequencing was peripheral blood, taken before any cancer treatment. The receptors come from a female donor older than 55 with stage I lung adenocarcinoma.

The genes are TRBV28 and TRBJ2-3; possible D gene TRBD1, 5 bases. Germline assignment: CDR1 MDHEN and CDR2 SYDVKM. The CDR3 consists of 12 residues. V lost 7 bases and J 10 bases, leaving 15 bases between the germline ends. The CDR3 nucleotides read TGTGCCAGCACCTCAGGGTACCCCGCGCAGTATTTT. It encodes CASTSGYPAQYF.

The chain employs TRBV7-3 and TRBJ2-1; D tentatively reads TRBD1 or TRBD2 (5 bases each). Germline CDR1 and CDR2: SGHTA and FQGTGA. Trimming pared 5 bases from V and 6 bases from J, leaving 11 bases between. CDR3 length: 13 amino acids. CDR3 bases: TGTGCCAGCAGCCCCGGGACCACCAATGAGCAGTTCTTC. As protein: CASSPGTTNEQFF.

The V gene is TRBV27, the J gene TRBJ2-2; no clear D gene. V lost 7 bases to trimming and J lost 4 bases, with 13 bases between them. Germline V gene lookup returns CDR1 MNHEY and CDR2 SMNVEV (reference sequence). The CDR3 totals 14 residues. As DNA, the CDR3 is TGTGCCAGCACGACAAGCCGTGCCACCGGGGAGCTGTTTTTT. This translates into CASTTSRATGELFF.

The V call is TRBV7-2, the J call TRBJ2-6; D gene uncertain. Germline CDR1 reads SGHTA; CDR2 reads FQGNSA. This CDR3 contains 15 residues. Trimming pared 5 bases from V and 0 bases from J, leaving 8 bases between. The chain's CDR3 is CASSPQISGANVLTF. The CDR3 nucleotides are TGTGCCAGCAGCCCACAGATCTCTGGGGCCAACGTCCTGACTTTC.

The rearrangement uses TRBV6-6 and TRBJ2-7, with D possibly being TRBD1 or TRBD2 (5 bases each). The CDR3 spans 13 residues. The ends were cut back, 6 bases at V and 6 bases at J, with 15 bases in the middle. Germline V gene data show CDR1 as MNHNY and CDR2 as SVGAGI (reference sequence). The CDR3 sequence is CASSHPGRGEQYF. In DNA, the CDR3 is TGTGCCAGCAGCCACCCGGGGCGAGGCGAGCAGTACTTC.